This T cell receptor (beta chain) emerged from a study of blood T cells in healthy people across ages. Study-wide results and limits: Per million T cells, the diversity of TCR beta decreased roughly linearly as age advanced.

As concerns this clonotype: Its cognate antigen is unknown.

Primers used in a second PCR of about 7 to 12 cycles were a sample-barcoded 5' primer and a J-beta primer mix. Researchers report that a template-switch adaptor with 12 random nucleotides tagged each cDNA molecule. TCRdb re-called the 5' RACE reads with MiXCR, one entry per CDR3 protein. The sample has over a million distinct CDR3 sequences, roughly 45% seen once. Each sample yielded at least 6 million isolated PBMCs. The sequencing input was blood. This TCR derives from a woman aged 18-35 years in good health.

This CDR3 reads CSARQGTGENEKLFF. The CDR3, as DNA: TGCAGTGCTAGACAGGGGACAGGGGAAAATGAAAAACTGTTTTTT. The chain uses TRBV20-1 and TRBJ1-4, with 10 bases lining up with TRBD1. J was trimmed by 5 bases and V by 2 bases; bases with no gene match: 5. The length of the CDR3 is 15 residues. The V gene's germline CDR1 is DFQATT and CDR2 SNEGSKA (reference sequence).